The text below deals with one T cell receptor (beta chain). The data derive from a study of blood T cell repertoires in COVID-19. About the study: Sample material is recorded as cDNA or gDNA derived from T cells, B-cell-depleted T cells, or PBMCs.

Sequencing used immunoSEQ multiplex PCR; TCRdb keeps in-frame clones, though not all of them. The sample shows roughly 200,000 clones, nearly 90% of them seen only once. The CDR3 runs to 14 residues. Trimming stripped 4 bases from V and 2 bases from J, with 11 bases between. CDR1 KGHSH and CDR2 LQKENI come from the germline V gene. Sequencing was performed on peripheral blood. The V and J genes are TRBV18 and TRBJ2-5; TRBD1 is a possible D gene (5 bases). The sequence came from a man between 50 and 59 years old with COVID-19, enrolled during active disease. Written as DNA, the CDR3 is TGTGCCAGCTCACTGGTCAGGGCACAAGAGACCCAGTACTTC. Translating gives CASSLVRAQETQYF.